This T cell receptor beta chain was recovered during a study of T cell responses to AZD1222 COVID-19 vaccine. After removal of 3 bases from V and 4 bases from J, the junction contained 2 bases not matched to a gene. Germline values: CDR1 MNHNS, CDR2 SASEGT. CDR3 length: 15 amino acids. Produced via immunoSEQ multiplex PCR; TCRdb's table is partial and in-frame only. Altogether 150,000 to 200,000 clones are present, approximately 86% being singletons, with the ten largest covering around 7.9%. The TCR was taken from an adult in good health. This chain links TRBV6-1 with TRBJ2-1; 11 bases align to TRBD2. The sample was peripheral blood, taken on day 0 of AZD1222 vaccination. The CDR3 DNA follows: TGTGCCAGCAGTGAGCGACTAGCGGGGTACAATGAGCAGTTCTTC. Amino acids: CASSERLAGYNEQFF.